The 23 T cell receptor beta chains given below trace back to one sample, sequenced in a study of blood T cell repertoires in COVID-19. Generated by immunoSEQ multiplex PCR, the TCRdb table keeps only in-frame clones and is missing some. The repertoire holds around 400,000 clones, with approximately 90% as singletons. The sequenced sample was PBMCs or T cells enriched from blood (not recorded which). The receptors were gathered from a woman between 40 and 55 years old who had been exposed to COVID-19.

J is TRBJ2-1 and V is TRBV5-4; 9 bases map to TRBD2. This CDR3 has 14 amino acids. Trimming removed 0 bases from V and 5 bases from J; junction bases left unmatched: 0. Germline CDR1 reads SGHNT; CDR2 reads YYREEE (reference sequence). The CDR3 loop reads CASSLVAGDNEQFF. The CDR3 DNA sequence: TGTGCCAGCAGCTTGGTAGCGGGAGACAATGAGCAGTTCTTC.

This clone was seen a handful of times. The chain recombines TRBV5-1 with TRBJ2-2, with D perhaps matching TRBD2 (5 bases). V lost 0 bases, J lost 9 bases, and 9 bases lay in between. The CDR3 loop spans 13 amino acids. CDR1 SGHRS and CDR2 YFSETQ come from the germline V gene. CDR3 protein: CASSLGSGRELFF. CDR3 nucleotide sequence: TGCGCCAGCAGCTTGGGGAGCGGCCGGGAGCTGTTTTTT.

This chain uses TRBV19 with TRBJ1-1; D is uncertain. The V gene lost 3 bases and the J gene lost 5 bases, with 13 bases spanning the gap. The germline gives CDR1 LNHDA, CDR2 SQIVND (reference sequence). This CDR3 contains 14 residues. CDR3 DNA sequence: TGTGCCAGTAGTATCCGGGTCCCCGGGACTGAAGCTTTCTTT. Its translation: CASSIRVPGTEAFF.

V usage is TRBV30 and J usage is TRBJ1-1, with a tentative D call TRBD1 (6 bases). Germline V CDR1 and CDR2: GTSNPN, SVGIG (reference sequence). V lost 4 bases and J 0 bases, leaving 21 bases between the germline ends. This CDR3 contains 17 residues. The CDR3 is CAWNFQGLTSMNTEAFF. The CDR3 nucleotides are TGTGCCTGGAATTTTCAGGGGCTTACCTCAATGAACACTGAAGCTTTCTTT. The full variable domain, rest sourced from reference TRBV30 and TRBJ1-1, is SQTIHQWPATLVQPVGSPLSLECTVEGTSNPNLYWYRQAAGRGLQLLFYSVGIGQISSEVPQNLSASRPQDRQFILSSKKLLLSDSGFYLCAWNFQGLTSMNTEAFFGQGTRLTVV.

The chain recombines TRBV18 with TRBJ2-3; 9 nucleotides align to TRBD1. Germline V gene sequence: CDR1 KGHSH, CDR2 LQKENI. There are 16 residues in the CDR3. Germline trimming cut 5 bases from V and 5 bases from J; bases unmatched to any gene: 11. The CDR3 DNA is TGTGCCAGCTCAGCTACAGGGGGCCATGGGGGAGATACGCAGTATTTT. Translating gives CASSATGGHGGDTQYF.

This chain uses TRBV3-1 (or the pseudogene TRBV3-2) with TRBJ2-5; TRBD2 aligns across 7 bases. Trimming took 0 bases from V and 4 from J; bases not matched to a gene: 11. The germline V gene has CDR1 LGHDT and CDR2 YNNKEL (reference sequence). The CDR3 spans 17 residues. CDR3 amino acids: CASSQESGEGRRETQYF. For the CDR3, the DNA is TGTGCCAGCAGCCAAGAAAGCGGGGAAGGACGGAGAGAGACCCAGTACTTC.

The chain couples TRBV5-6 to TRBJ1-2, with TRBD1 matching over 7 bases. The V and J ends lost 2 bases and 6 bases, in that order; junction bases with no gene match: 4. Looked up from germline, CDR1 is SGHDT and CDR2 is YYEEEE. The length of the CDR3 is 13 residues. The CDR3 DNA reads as TGTGCCAGCAGCTTTCCGACAGGGCATGGCTACACCTTC. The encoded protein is CASSFPTGHGYTF.

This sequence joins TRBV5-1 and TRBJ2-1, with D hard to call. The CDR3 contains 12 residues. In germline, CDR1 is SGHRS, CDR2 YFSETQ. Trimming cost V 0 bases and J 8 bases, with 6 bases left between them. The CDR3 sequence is CASSLGGHEQFF. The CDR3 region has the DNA TGCGCCAGCAGCTTGGGTGGGCATGAGCAGTTCTTC.

The CDR3 coding sequence is TGTGCCAGCTCATTACTAGGATCGGAAAATGAGCAGTTCTTC. Amino acid sequence: CASSLLGSENEQFF. The J gene is TRBJ2-1, the V gene TRBV18; TRBD2 might be the D (5 bases). The CDR3 totals 14 residues. Between the trimmed V and J ends, which lost 5 bases and 7 bases, there was a span of 15 bases. Germline V gene data show CDR1 as KGHSH and CDR2 as LQKENI.

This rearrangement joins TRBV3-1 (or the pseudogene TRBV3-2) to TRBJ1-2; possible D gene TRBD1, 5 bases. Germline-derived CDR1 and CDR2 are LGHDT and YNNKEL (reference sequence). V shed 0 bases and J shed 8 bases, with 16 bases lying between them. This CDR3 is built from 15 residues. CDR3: CASSQDSGRGYGYTF. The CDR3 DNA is TGTGCCAGCAGCCAAGATTCAGGGCGAGGTTACGGCTACACCTTC.

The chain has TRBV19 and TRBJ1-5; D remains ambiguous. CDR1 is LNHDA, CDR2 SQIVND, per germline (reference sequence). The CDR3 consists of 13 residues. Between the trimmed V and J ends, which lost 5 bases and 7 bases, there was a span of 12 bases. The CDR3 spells CASSGKEEQPQHF. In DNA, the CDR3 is TGTGCCAGTAGTGGCAAGGAGGAACAGCCCCAGCATTTT.

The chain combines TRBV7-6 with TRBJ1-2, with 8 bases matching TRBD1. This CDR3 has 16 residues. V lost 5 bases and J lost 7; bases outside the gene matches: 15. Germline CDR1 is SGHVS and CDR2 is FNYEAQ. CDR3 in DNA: TGTGCCAGCAGCCGCGCCGATAGGGCAGGGGGCTTTGGCTACACCTTC. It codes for CASSRADRAGGFGYTF. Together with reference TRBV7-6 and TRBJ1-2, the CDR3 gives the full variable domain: GAGVSQSPRYKVTKRGQDVALRCDPISGHVSLYWYRQALGQGPEFLTYFNYEAQQDKSGLPNDRFSAERPEGSISTLTIQRTEQRDSAMYRCASSRADRAGGFGYTFGSGTRLTVV.

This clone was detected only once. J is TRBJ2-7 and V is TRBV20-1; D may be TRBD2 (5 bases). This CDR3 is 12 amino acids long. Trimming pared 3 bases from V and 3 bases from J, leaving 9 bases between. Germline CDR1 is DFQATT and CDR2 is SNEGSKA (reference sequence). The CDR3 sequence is CSASSRGYEQYF. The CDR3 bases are TGCAGTGCTAGTTCTCGGGGCTACGAGCAGTACTTC.

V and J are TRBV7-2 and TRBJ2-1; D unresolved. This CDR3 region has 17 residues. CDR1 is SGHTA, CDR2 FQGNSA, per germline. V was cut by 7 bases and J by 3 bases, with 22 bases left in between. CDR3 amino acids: CASTATKSAINYNEQFF. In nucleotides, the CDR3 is TGTGCCAGCACAGCTACTAAATCCGCGATTAACTACAATGAGCAGTTCTTC.

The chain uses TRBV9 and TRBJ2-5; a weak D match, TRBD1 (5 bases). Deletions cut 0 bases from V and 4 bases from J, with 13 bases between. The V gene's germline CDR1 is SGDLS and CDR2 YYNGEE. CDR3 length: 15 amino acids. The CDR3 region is CASSVEGRVSETQYF. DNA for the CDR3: TGTGCCAGCAGCGTAGAGGGCAGGGTGTCAGAGACCCAGTACTTC.

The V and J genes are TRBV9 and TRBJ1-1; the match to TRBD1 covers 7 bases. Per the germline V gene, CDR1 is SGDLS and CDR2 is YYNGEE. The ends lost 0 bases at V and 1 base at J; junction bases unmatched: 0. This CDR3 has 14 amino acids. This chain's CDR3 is CASSVGTGNTEAFF. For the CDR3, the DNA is TGTGCCAGCAGCGTAGGGACAGGGAACACTGAAGCTTTCTTT.

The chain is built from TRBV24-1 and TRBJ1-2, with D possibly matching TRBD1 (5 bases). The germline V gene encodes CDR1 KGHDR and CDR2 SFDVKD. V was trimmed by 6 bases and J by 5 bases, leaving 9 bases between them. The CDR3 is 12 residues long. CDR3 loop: CATSFKGYGYTF. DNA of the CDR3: TGTGCCACCAGTTTCAAGGGGTATGGCTACACCTTC.

The CDR3 region is CASSPGGTSEAFF. As DNA, the CDR3 is TGTGCCAGCTCACCCGGGGGGACATCTGAAGCTTTCTTT. V usage is TRBV18 and J usage is TRBJ1-1; perhaps TRBD1 as D (6 bases). The CDR3 contains 13 residues. Germline CDR1 is KGHSH and CDR2 is LQKENI. The V and J ends lost 3 bases and 6 bases respectively, with 11 bases between them. Together with reference TRBV18 and TRBJ1-1, the CDR3 gives the full variable domain: NAGVMQNPRHLVRRRGQEARLRCSPMKGHSHVYWYRQLPEEGLKFMVYLQKENIIDESGMPKERFSAEFPKEGPSILRIQQVVRGDSAAYFCASSPGGTSEAFFGQGTRLTVV.

CDR3: CASSLPSGRGSEQYF. CDR3 nucleotides: TGTGCCAGCAGCTTGCCGAGCGGGAGAGGGTCCGAGCAGTACTTC. This chain links TRBV5-4 with TRBJ2-7; 8 positions match TRBD2. The CDR3 is made up of 15 amino acids. J gave up 6 bases and V 1 base, and 9 bases lay outside the gene matches. Germline values: CDR1 SGHNT, CDR2 YYREEE (reference sequence).

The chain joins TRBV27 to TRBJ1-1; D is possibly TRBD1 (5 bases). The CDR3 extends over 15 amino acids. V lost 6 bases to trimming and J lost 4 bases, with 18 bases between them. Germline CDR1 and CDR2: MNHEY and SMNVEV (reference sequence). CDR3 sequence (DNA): TGTGCCAGCAGACCCCTCCGGGGGGATAGCACTGAAGCTTTCTTT. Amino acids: CASRPLRGDSTEAFF.

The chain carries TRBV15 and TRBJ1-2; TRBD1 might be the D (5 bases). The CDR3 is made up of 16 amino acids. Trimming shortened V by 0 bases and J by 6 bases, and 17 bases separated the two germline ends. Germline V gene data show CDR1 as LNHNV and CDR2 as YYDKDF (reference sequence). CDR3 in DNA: TGTGCCACCAGCAGAGATCTGGTTACGGGGGTTGATGGCTACACCTTC. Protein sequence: CATSRDLVTGVDGYTF.

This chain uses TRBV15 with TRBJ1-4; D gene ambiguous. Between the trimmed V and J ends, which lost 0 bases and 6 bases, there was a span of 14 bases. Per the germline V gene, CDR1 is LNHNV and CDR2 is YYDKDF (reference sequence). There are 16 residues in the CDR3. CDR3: CATSREVQVAYEKLFF. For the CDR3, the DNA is TGTGCCACCAGCAGAGAAGTCCAGGTCGCCTATGAAAAACTGTTTTTT.

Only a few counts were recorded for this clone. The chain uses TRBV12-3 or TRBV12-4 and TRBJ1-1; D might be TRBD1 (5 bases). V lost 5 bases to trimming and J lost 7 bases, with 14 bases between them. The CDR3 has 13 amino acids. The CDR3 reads CASSTGASSEAFF. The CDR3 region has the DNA TGTGCCAGCAGTACTGGGGCGTCAAGTGAAGCTTTCTTT.